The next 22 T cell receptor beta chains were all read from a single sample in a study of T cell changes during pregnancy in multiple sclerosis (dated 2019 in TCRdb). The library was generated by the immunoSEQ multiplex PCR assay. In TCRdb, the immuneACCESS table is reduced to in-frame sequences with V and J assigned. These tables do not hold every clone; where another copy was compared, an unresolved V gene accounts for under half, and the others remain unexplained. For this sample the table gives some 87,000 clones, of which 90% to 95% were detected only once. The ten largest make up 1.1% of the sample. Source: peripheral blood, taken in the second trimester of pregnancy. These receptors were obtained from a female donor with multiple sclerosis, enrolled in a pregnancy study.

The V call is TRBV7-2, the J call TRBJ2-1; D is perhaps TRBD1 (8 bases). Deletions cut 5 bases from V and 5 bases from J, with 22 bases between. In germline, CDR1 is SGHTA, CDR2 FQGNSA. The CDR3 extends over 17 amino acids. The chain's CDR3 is CASSAQGAGLHNNEQFF. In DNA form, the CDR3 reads TGTGCCAGCAGCGCTCAGGGGGCGGGACTACATAACAATGAGCAGTTCTTC.

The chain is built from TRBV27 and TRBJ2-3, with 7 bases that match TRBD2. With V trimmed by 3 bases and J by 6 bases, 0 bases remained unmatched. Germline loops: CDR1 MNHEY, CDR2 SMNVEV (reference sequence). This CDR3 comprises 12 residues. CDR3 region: CASSLRGDTQYF. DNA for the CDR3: TGTGCCAGCAGTTTGCGGGGGGATACGCAGTATTTT.

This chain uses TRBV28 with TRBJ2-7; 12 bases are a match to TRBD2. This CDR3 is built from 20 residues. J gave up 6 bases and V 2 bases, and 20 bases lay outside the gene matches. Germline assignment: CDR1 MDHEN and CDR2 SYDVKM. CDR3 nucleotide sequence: TGTGCCAGCAGTTTACCACTGTGGAGACTAGCGGGAGAGGAATTGCCCGAGCAGTACTTC. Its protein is CASSLPLWRLAGEELPEQYF.

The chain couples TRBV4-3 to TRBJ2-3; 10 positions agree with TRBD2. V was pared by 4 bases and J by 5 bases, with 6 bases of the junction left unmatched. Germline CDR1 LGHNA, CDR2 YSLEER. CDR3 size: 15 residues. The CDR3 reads CASSPLAGAGDTQYF. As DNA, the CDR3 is TGCGCCAGCAGCCCCCTAGCGGGAGCGGGAGATACGCAGTATTTT.

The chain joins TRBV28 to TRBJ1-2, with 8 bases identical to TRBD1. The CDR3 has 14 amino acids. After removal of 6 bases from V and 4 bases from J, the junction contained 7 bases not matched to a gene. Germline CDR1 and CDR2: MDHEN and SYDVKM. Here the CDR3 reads CASRKDRAAYGYTF. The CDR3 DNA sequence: TGTGCCAGCAGGAAGGACAGGGCAGCCTATGGCTACACCTTC.

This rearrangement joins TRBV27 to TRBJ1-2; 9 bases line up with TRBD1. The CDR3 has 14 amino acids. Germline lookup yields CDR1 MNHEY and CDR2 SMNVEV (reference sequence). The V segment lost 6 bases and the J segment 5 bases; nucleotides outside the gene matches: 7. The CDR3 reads CASSVDGTGYGYTF. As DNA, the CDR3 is TGTGCCAGCAGCGTAGACGGGACAGGGTATGGCTACACCTTC.

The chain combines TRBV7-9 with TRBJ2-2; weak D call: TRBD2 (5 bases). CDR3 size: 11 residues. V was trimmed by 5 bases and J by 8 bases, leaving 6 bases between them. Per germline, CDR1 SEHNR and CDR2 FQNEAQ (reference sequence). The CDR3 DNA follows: TGTGCCAGCAGCCCGGGGGGGGAGCTGTTTTTT. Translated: CASSPGGELFF.

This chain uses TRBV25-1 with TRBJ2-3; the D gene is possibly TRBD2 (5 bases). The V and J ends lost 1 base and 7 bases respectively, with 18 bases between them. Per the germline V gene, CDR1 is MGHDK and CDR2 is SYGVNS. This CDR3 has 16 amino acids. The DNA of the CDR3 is TGTGCCAGCAGTGAATCGGCTGGCGGGCGTGGGCATACGCAGTATTTT. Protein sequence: CASSESAGGRGHTQYF. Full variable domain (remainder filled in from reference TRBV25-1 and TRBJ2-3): EADIYQTPRYLVIGTGKKITLECSQTMGHDKMYWYQQDPGMELHLIHYSYGVNSTEKGDLSSESTVSRIRTEHFPLTLESARPSHTSQYLCASSESAGGRGHTQYFGPGTRLTVL.

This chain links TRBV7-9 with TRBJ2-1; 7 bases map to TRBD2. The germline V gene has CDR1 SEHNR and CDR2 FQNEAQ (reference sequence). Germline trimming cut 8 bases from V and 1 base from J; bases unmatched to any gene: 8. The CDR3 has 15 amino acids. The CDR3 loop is CASGGGRRSYNEQFF. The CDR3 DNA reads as TGTGCCAGCGGGGGAGGGAGACGGTCCTACAATGAGCAGTTCTTC.

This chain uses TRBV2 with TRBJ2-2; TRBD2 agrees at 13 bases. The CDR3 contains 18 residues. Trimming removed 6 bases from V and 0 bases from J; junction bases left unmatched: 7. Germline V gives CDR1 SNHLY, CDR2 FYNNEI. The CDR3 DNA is TGTGCCAGCAGGGGACTAGCGGGACCAACAACGAACACCGGGGAGCTGTTTTTT. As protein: CASRGLAGPTTNTGELFF.

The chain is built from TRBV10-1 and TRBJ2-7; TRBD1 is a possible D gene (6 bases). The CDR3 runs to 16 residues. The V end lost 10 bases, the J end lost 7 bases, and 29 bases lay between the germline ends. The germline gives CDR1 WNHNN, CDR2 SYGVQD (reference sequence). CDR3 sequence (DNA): TGCGCCATCCAACTTTTTGGGGTGATCAGGGGTTGGGAGCAGTACTTC. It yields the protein CAIQLFGVIRGWEQYF.

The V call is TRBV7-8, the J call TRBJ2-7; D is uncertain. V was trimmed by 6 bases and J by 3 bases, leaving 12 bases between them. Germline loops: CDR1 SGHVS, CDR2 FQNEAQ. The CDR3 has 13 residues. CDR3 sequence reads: CASRSRRSYEQYF. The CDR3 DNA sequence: TGTGCCAGCAGGTCGAGACGGAGCTACGAGCAGTACTTC.

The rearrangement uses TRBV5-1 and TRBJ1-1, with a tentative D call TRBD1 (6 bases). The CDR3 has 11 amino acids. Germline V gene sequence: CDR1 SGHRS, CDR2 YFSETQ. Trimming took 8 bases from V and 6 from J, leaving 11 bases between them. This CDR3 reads CASYRAAEAFF. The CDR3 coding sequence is TGCGCCAGTTACAGGGCCGCTGAAGCTTTCTTT.

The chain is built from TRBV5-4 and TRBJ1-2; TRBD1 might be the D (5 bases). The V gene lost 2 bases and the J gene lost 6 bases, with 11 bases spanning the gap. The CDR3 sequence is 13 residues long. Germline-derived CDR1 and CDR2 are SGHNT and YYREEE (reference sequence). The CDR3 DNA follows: TGTGCCAGCAGCTTACCAGGGTCGCATGGCTACACCTTC. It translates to CASSLPGSHGYTF.

The CDR3 DNA sequence: TGTGCCAGCAGCGAGGCTGGGACAGCCAGAGGGGGTCAGTACTTC. Its protein is CASSEAGTARGGQYF. V and J are TRBV7-9 and TRBJ2-4; TRBD1 matches at 7 bases. V shed 5 bases and J 12 bases; nucleotides not matched to a gene: 16. CDR3 size: 15 residues. CDR1 is SEHNR and CDR2 is FQNEAQ in the germline V gene (reference sequence).

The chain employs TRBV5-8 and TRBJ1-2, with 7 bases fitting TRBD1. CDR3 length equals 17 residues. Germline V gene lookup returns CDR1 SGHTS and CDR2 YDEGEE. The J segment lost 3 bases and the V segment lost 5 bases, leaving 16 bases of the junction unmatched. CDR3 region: CASRLRVEGTAYYGYTF. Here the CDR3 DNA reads TGTGCCAGCAGGTTGCGGGTGGAAGGGACAGCCTACTATGGCTACACCTTC.

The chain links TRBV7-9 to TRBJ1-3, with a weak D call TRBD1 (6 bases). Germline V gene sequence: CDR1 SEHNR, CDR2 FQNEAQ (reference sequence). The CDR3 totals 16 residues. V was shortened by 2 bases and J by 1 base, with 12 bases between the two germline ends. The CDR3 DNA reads TGTGCCAGCAGCTTACTACAGGGCCCTTCTGGAAACACCATATATTTT. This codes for CASSLLQGPSGNTIYF. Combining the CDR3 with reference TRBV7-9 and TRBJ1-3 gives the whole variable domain DTGVSQNPRHKITKRGQNVTFRCDPISEHNRLYWYRQTLGQGPEFLTYFQNEAQLEKSRLLSDRFSAERPKGSFSTLEIQRTEQGDSAMYLCASSLLQGPSGNTIYFGEGSWLTVV.

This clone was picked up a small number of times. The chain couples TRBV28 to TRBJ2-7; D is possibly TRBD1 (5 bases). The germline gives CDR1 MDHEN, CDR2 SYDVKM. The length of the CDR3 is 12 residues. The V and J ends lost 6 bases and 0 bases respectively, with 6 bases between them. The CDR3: CASSRDSYEQYF. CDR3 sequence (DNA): TGTGCCAGCAGCAGGGACTCCTACGAGCAGTACTTC.

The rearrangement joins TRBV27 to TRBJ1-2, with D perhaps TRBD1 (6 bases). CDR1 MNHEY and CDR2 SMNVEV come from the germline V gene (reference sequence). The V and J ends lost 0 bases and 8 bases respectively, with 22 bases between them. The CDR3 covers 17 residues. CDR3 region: CASSLSYQGQGLWGYTF. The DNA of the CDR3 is TGTGCCAGCAGTTTATCGTATCAGGGGCAGGGGCTTTGGGGCTACACCTTC.

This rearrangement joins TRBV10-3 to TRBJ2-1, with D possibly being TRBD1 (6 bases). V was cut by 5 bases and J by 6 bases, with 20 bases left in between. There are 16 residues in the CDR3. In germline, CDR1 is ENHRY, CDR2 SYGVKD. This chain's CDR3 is CAISSDNRVIGNEQFF. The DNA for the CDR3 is TGTGCCATCAGTTCAGATAACAGGGTTATCGGCAATGAGCAGTTCTTC.

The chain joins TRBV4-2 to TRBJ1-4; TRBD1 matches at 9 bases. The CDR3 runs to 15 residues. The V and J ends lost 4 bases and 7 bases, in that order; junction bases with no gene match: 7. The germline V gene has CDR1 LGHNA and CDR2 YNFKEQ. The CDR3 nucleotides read TGTGCCAGCAGCCGAATTACAGGGGGCAGTGAAAAACTGTTTTTT. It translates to CASSRITGGSEKLFF.

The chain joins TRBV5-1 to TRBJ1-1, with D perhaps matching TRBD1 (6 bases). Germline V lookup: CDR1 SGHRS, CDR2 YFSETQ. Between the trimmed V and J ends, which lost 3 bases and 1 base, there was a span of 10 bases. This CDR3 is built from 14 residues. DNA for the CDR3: TGCGCCAGCAGCTCAGGGGTTGGGAACACTGAAGCTTTCTTT. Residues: CASSSGVGNTEAFF.